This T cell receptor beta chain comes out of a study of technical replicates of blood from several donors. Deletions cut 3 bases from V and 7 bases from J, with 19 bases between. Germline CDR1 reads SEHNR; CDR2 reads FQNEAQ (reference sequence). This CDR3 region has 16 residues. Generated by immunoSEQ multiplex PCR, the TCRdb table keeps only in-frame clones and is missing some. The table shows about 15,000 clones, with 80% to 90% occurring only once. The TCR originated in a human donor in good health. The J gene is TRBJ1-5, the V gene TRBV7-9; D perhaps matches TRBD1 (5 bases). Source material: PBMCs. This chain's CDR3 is CASSFGSAVAGQPQHF. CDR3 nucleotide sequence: TGTGCCAGCAGCTTCGGGAGCGCGGTCGCAGGGCAGCCCCAGCATTTT.